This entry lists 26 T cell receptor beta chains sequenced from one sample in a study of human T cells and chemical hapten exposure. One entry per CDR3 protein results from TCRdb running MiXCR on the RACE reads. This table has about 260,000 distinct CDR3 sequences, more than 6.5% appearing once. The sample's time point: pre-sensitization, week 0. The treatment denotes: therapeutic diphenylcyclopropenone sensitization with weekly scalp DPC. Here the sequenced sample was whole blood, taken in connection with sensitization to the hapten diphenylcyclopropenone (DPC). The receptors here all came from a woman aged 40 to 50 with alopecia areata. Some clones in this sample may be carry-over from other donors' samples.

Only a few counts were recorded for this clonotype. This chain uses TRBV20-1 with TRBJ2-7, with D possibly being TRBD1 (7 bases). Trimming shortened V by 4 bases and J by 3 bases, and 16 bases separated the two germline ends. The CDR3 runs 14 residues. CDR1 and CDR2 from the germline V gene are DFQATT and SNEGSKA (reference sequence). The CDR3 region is CSATQGGAGYEQYF. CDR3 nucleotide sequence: TGCAGTGCTACCCAGGGGGGAGCAGGCTACGAGCAGTACTTC.

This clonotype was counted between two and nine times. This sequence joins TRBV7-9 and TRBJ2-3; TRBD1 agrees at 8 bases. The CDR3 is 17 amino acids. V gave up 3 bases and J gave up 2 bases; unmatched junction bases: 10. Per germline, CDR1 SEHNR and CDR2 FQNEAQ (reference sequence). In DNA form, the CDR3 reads TGTGCCAGCAGCTTTCCCCTGACAGGGGACTTCACAGATACGCAGTATTTT. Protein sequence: CASSFPLTGDFTDTQYF.

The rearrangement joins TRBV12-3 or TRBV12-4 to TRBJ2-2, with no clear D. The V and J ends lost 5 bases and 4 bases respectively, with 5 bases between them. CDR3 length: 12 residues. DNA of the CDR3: TGTGCCAGCAGTCCTAGCACCGGGGAGCTGTTTTTT. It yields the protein CASSPSTGELFF.

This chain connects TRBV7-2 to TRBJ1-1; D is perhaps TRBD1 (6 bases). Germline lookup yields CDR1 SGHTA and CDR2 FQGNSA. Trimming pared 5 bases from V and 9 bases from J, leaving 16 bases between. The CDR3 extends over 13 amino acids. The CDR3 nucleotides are TGTGCCAGCAGCCTGAACCCTAGGGGGAAAGCTTTCTTT. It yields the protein CASSLNPRGKAFF.

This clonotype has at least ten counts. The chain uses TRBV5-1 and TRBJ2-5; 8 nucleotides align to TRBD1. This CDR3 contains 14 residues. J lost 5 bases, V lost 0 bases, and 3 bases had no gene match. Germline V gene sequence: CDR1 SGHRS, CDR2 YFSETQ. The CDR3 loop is CASSLAGQGETQYF. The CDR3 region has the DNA TGCGCCAGCAGCTTGGCAGGACAGGGCGAGACCCAGTACTTC.

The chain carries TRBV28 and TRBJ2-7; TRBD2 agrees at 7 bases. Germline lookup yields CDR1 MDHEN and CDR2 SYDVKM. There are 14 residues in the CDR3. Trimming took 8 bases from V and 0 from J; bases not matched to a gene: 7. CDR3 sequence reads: CASDEASGSYEQYF. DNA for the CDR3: TGTGCCAGCGACGAAGCTAGCGGCTCCTACGAGCAGTACTTC.

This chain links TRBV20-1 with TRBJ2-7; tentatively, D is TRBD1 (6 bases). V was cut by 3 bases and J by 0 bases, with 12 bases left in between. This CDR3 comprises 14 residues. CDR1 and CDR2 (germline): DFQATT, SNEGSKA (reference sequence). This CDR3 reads CSARGTTSSYEQYF. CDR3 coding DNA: TGCAGTGCTAGGGGGACAACGAGCTCCTACGAGCAGTACTTC.

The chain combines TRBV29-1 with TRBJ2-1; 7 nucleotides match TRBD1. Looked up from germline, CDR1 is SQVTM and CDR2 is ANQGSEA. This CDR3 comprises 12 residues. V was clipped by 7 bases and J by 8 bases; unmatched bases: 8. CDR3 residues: CSGITGVDEQFF. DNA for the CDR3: TGCAGCGGAATTACAGGGGTCGATGAGCAGTTCTTC.

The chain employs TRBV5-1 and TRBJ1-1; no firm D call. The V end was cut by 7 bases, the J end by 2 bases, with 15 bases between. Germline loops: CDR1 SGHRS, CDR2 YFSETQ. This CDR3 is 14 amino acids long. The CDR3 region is CASSFSWINTEAFF. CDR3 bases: TGCGCCAGCTCCTTCTCGTGGATCAACACTGAAGCTTTCTTT. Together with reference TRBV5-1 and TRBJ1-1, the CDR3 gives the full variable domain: KAGVTQTPRYLIKTRGQQVTLSCSPISGHRSVSWYQQTPGQGLQFLFEYFSETQRNKGNFPGRFSGRQFSNSRSEMNVSTLELGDSALYLCASSFSWINTEAFFGQGTRLTVV.

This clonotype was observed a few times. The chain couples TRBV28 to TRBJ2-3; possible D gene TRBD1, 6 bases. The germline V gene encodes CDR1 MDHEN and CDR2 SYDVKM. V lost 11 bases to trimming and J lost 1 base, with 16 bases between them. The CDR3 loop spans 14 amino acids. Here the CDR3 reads CACAGAGGTDTQYF. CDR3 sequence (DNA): TGTGCCTGCGCGGGTGCAGGGGGCACAGATACGCAGTATTTT. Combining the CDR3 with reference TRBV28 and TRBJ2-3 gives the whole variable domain DVKVTQSSRYLVKRTGEKVFLECVQDMDHENMFWYRQDPGLGLRLIYFSYDVKMKEKGDIPEGYSVSREKKERFSLILESASTNQTSMYLCACAGAGGTDTQYFGPGTRLTVL.

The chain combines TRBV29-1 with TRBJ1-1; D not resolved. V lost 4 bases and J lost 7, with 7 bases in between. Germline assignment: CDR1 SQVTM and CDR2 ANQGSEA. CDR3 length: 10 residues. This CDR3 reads CSVGGVEAFF. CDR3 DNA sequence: TGCAGCGTTGGAGGTGTTGAAGCTTTCTTT. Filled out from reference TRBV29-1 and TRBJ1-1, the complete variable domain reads SAVISQKPSRDICQRGTSLTIQCQVDSQVTMMFWYRQQPGQSLTLIATANQGSEATYESGFVIDKFPISRPNLTFSTLTVSNMSPEDSSIYLCSVGGVEAFFGQGTRLTVV.

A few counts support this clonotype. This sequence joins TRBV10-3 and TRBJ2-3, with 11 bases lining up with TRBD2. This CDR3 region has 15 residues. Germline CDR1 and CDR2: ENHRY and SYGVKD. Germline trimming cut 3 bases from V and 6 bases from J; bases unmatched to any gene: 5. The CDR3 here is CAISELAGESDTQYF. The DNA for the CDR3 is TGTGCCATCAGTGAACTAGCGGGAGAGTCTGATACGCAGTATTTT.

The CDR3 coding sequence is TGTGCCAGCAGTTACGGGGGGAAGGGGTACTTC. This translates into CASSYGGKGYF. This sequence joins TRBV6-5 and TRBJ2-7, with D possibly being TRBD2 (6 bases). Trimming cost V 2 bases and J 12 bases, with 11 bases left between them. The CDR3 extends over 11 amino acids. Germline V gives CDR1 MNHEY, CDR2 SVGAGI.

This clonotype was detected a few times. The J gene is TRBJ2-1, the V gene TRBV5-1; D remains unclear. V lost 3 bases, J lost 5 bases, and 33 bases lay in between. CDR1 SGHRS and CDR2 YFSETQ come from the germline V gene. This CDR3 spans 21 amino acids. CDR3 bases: TGCGCCAGCAGCTCCTTTCCTAGAACTCTCATTCAGCCATCCTACCACAATGAGCAGTTCTTC. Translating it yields CASSSFPRTLIQPSYHNEQFF.

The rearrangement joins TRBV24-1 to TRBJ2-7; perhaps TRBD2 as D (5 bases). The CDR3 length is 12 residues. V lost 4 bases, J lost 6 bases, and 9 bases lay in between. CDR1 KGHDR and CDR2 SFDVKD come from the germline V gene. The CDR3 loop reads CATSDGRGEQYF. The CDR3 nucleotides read TGTGCCACCAGTGACGGCCGGGGCGAGCAGTACTTC.

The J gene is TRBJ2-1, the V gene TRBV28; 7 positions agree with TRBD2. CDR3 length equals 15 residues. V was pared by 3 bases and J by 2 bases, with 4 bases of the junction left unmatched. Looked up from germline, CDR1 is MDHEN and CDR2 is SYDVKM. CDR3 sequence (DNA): TGTGCCAGCAGTTTGGGCGGGAGCCCCTACAATGAGCAGTTCTTC. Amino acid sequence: CASSLGGSPYNEQFF.

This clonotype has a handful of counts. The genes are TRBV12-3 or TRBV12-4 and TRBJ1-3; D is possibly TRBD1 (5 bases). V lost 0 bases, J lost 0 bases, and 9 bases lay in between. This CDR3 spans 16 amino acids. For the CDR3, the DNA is TGTGCCAGCAGTTTAGCGGGACTAGTCTCTGGAAACACCATATATTTT. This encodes CASSLAGLVSGNTIYF.

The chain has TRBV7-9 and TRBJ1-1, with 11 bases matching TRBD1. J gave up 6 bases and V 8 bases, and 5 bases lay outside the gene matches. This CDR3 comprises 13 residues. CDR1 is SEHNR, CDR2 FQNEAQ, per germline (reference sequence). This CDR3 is CASARDRGAEAFF. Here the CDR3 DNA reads TGTGCCAGCGCCAGGGACAGGGGGGCTGAAGCTTTCTTT.

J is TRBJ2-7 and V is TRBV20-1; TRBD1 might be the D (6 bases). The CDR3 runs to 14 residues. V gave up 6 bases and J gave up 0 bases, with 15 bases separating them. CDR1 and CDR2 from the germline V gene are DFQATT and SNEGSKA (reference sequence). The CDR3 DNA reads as TGCAGTGCAGACCCAGGGGACATCTCCTACGAGCAGTACTTC. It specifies CSADPGDISYEQYF.

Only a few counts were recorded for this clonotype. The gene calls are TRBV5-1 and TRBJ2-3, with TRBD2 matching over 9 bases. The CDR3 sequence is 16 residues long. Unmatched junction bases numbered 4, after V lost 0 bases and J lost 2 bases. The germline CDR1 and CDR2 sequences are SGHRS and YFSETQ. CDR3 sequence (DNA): TGCGCCAGCAGCTTGGCCGGGACTAGCCTCACAGATACGCAGTATTTT. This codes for CASSLAGTSLTDTQYF.

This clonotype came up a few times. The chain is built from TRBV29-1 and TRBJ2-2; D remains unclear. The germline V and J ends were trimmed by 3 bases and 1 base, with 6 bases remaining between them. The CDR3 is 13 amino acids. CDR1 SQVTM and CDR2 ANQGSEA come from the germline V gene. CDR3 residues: CSVDAGNTGELFF. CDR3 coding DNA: TGCAGCGTTGACGCAGGGAACACCGGGGAGCTGTTTTTT.

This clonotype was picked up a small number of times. The CDR3 loop reads CASSLSGLAGDTQYF. In DNA form, the CDR3 reads TGTGCCAGCAGCTTAAGTGGACTAGCGGGAGATACGCAGTATTTT. The chain has TRBV7-3 and TRBJ2-3, with 11 bases fitting TRBD2. Germline V CDR1 and CDR2: SGHTA, FQGTGA. J was trimmed by 5 bases and V by 1 base; bases with no gene match: 2. The CDR3 extends over 15 amino acids. The full variable domain, its missing parts supplied by reference TRBV7-3 and TRBJ2-3, is GAGVSQTPSNKVTEKGKYVELRCDPISGHTALYWYRQSLGQGPEFLIYFQGTGAADDSGLPNDRFFAVRPEGSVSTLKIQRTERGDSAVYLCASSLSGLAGDTQYFGPGTRLTVL.

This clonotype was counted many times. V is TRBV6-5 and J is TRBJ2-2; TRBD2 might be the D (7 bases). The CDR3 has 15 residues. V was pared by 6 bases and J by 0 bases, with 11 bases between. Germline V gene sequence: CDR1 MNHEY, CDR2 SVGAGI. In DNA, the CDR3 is TGTGCCAGCAGCCGCGGGGGCGCGAACACCGGGGAGCTGTTTTTT. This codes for CASSRGGANTGELFF.

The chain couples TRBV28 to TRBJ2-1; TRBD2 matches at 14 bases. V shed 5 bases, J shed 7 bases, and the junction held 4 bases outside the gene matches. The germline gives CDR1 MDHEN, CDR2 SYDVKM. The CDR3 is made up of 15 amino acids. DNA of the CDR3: TGTGCCAGCAGTCGCGGGACTAGCGGGAGTAATGAGCAGTTCTTC. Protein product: CASSRGTSGSNEQFF.

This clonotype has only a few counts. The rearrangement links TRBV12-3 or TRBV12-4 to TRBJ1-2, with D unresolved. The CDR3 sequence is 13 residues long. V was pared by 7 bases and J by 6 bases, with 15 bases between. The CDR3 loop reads CASIPDGPNGYTF. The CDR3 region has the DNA TGTGCCAGCATCCCAGACGGTCCAAATGGCTACACCTTC.

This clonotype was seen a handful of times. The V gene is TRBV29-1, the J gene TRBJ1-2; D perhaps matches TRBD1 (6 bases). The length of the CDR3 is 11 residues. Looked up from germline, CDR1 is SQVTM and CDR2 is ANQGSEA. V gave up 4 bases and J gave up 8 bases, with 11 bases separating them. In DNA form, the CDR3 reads TGCAGCGTTGGCACAGGGACGGGCTACACCTTC. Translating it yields CSVGTGTGYTF.